This T cell receptor (beta chain) originates from a study of shared clonotypes between healthy human individuals. The overall study: CD8 memory received one plate per donor, CD8 naive two, CD4 memory three and CD4 naive three.

Each subset's genomic DNA was shared equally among a number of immunoSEQ plates. Profiling relied on immunoSEQ multiplex PCR, and the TCRdb table lists in-frame clones only, not all of them. The sample has fewer than 850,000 clones, approximately 96% seen once. Terminally differentiated effector memory CD45RA+ cells were left out of the naive CD8 fraction, which was CD45RO-negative and positively selected for CCR7. Donors included only healthy HIV-negative adults lacking recent acute infections or vaccinations. Sequenced sample: naive CD8+ T cells sorted from blood. This sequence was found in a man aged 25 to 40 in good health.

The CDR3 loop is CASSAGLAGYNEQFF. The CDR3 region has the DNA TGTGCCAGCAGCGCCGGACTAGCAGGGTACAATGAGCAGTTCTTC. The gene calls are TRBV7-8 and TRBJ2-1; 8 nucleotides agree with TRBD2. Germline loops: CDR1 SGHVS, CDR2 FQNEAQ. The CDR3 consists of 15 residues. V lost 5 bases and J lost 4; bases outside the gene matches: 7.